This is a list of T cell receptor beta chains from one sample in a study of cytomegalovirus exposure and HLA in healthy donors. Only in-frame clones appear in the TCRdb table, and some are missing; sequencing was by immunoSEQ multiplex PCR. The sample shows about 160,000 clones, 84% of them seen only once. The sequenced sample consisted of PBMCs. All receptors derive from a man aged 25 to 45 in good health and CMV-seronegative. The CDR3 runs from the conserved cysteine through the conserved F or W. Each record gives: clone size, D gene, V gene, J gene, CDR3 length, CDR3 DNA, CDR3 protein. The D gene is left open where the match is weak. Clone size appears in some rows only: once, few, many, or a class for an expanded clone.

clone size: -
D gene: TRBD2
V gene: TRBV4-2
J gene: TRBJ2-3
CDR3 length: 16
CDR3 DNA: TGTGCCAGCAGCCAGAGTAGCGGGACCTCTTACGATACGCAGTATTTT
CDR3 protein: CASSQSSGTSYDTQYF

clone size: -
D gene: -
V gene: TRBV28
J gene: TRBJ2-7
CDR3 length: 13
CDR3 DNA: TGTGCCAGCAAAGTGGGCTCTTCCTACGAGCAGTACTTC
CDR3 protein: CASKVGSSYEQYF

clone size: -
D gene: TRBD2
V gene: TRBV19
J gene: TRBJ2-5
CDR3 length: 15
CDR3 DNA: TGTGCCAGTAGTTACCTAGCGGGAGGACAAGAGACCCAGTACTTC
CDR3 protein: CASSYLAGGQETQYF

clone size: -
D gene: TRBD1
V gene: TRBV9
J gene: TRBJ2-7
CDR3 length: 14
CDR3 DNA: TGTGCCAGCAGCCCCAGGGGGTCTTACTACGAGCAGTACTTC
CDR3 protein: CASSPRGSYYEQYF

clone size: -
D gene: TRBD1
V gene: TRBV4-2
J gene: TRBJ2-3
CDR3 length: 17
CDR3 DNA: TGTGCCAGCAGCCAAGAAGGGACAGGGGCACATACAGATACGCAGTATTTT
CDR3 protein: CASSQEGTGAHTDTQYF

clone size: -
D gene: -
V gene: TRBV6-5
J gene: TRBJ2-1
CDR3 length: 15
CDR3 DNA: TGTGCCAGCAGTTACACACACGAGGCTGACAATGAGCAGTTCTTC
CDR3 protein: CASSYTHEADNEQFF

clone size: -
D gene: -
V gene: TRBV19
J gene: TRBJ2-7
CDR3 length: 14
CDR3 DNA: TGTGCCAGTAGTATGGGTGGGCGTACCTACGAGCAGTACTTC
CDR3 protein: CASSMGGRTYEQYF

clone size: -
D gene: TRBD1
V gene: TRBV29-1
J gene: TRBJ1-1
CDR3 length: 14
CDR3 DNA: TGCAGCGTGGGACAGGGGCCTATGAACACTGAAGCTTTCTTT
CDR3 protein: CSVGQGPMNTEAFF

clone size: once
D gene: TRBD2
V gene: TRBV7-6
J gene: TRBJ2-1
CDR3 length: 17
CDR3 DNA: TGTGCCAGCAGCTTAGGGGCTAGCGGGAGCTCCTACAATGAGCAGTTCTTC
CDR3 protein: CASSLGASGSSYNEQFF

clone size: -
D gene: -
V gene: TRBV21-1
J gene: TRBJ1-4
CDR3 length: 16
CDR3 DNA: TGTGCCAGCAGCAAATTCAGGGGAGTCAACAATGAAAAACTGTTTTTT
CDR3 protein: CASSKFRGVNNEKLFF

clone size: -
D gene: TRBD2
V gene: TRBV4-3
J gene: TRBJ2-7
CDR3 length: 17
CDR3 DNA: TGCGCCAGCAGCCACGGCTCTAGCGGGTCCAGCTCCTACGAGCAGTACTTC
CDR3 protein: CASSHGSSGSSSYEQYF

clone size: -
D gene: -
V gene: TRBV25-1
J gene: TRBJ1-1
CDR3 length: 15
CDR3 DNA: TGTGCCAGCAGTGATATGGGACACCTGAACACTGAAGCTTTCTTT
CDR3 protein: CASSDMGHLNTEAFF

clone size: -
D gene: -
V gene: TRBV2
J gene: TRBJ2-5
CDR3 length: 13
CDR3 DNA: TGTGCCATCCTGTCTAAGGGGCAAGAGACCCAGTACTTC
CDR3 protein: CAILSKGQETQYF

clone size: -
D gene: TRBD1
V gene: TRBV14
J gene: TRBJ2-1
CDR3 length: 16
CDR3 DNA: TGTGCCAGCAGCCAAGAGGTGGGACAGACCTACAATGAGCAGTTCTTC
CDR3 protein: CASSQEVGQTYNEQFF

clone size: -
D gene: -
V gene: TRBV6-6
J gene: TRBJ2-5
CDR3 length: 13
CDR3 DNA: TGTGCCAGCAGTTACGGGGGCGGGGAGACCCAGTACTTC
CDR3 protein: CASSYGGGETQYF

clone size: -
D gene: -
V gene: TRBV29-1
J gene: TRBJ1-3
CDR3 length: 12
CDR3 DNA: TGCCCGAAGCGGATACCTGGAAACACCATATATTTT
CDR3 protein: CPKRIPGNTIYF

clone size: -
D gene: -
V gene: TRBV27
J gene: TRBJ2-5
CDR3 length: 15
CDR3 DNA: TGTGCCAGCAGTTTACAGGGGCTCCTTCGGGAGACCCAGTACTTC
CDR3 protein: CASSLQGLLRETQYF

clone size: -
D gene: TRBD2
V gene: TRBV7-6
J gene: TRBJ2-2
CDR3 length: 16
CDR3 DNA: TGTGCCAGCAGCTTGTATCTCCCGGGGGGAATCGGGGAGCTGTTTTTT
CDR3 protein: CASSLYLPGGIGELFF

clone size: -
D gene: -
V gene: TRBV19
J gene: TRBJ2-3
CDR3 length: 13
CDR3 DNA: TGTGCCAGTAGTATAGCGGGGGCAGATACGCAGTATTTT
CDR3 protein: CASSIAGADTQYF

clone size: once
D gene: TRBD2
V gene: TRBV10-1
J gene: TRBJ2-3
CDR3 length: 16
CDR3 DNA: TGCGCCAGCTCCCCGGGGACTAGCGGGGCCACAGATACGCAGTATTTT
CDR3 protein: CASSPGTSGATDTQYF

clone size: once
D gene: TRBD1
V gene: TRBV28
J gene: TRBJ2-7
CDR3 length: 15
CDR3 DNA: TGTGCCAGCAGTCCGGCAGGGACAGGATTTTACGAGCAGTACTTC
CDR3 protein: CASSPAGTGFYEQYF

clone size: -
D gene: -
V gene: TRBV2
J gene: TRBJ1-5
CDR3 length: 15
CDR3 DNA: TGTGCCAGCAGTGAAGAGGGAGGGATCAATCAGCCCCAGCATTTT
CDR3 protein: CASSEEGGINQPQHF

clone size: -
D gene: -
V gene: TRBV11-3
J gene: TRBJ2-3
CDR3 length: 14
CDR3 DNA: TGTGCCAGCAGCACCGGACAGCACACAGATACGCAGTATTTT
CDR3 protein: CASSTGQHTDTQYF

clone size: -
D gene: TRBD2
V gene: TRBV7-9
J gene: TRBJ2-1
CDR3 length: 16
CDR3 DNA: TGTGCCAGCAGCTTCCTGGGACTAGCGCTTTACAATGAGCAGTTCTTC
CDR3 protein: CASSFLGLALYNEQFF

clone size: -
D gene: TRBD1
V gene: TRBV7-3
J gene: TRBJ2-1
CDR3 length: 14
CDR3 DNA: TGTGCCAGCAGCCTCGGACAGGGTACCAATGAGCAGTTCTTC
CDR3 protein: CASSLGQGTNEQFF

clone size: -
D gene: TRBD2
V gene: TRBV11-3
J gene: TRBJ2-1
CDR3 length: 16
CDR3 DNA: TGTGCCAGCAGCGCCGGGACGGGGGGATCCTACAATGAGCAGTTCTTC
CDR3 protein: CASSAGTGGSYNEQFF

clone size: -
D gene: -
V gene: TRBV19
J gene: TRBJ1-5
CDR3 length: 15
CDR3 DNA: TGTGCCAGTAGTATGACTGAATGGAGCAATCAGCCCCAGCATTTT
CDR3 protein: CASSMTEWSNQPQHF

clone size: -
D gene: TRBD1
V gene: TRBV11-2
J gene: TRBJ2-1
CDR3 length: 15
CDR3 DNA: TGTGCCAGCAGCTTGGGACAGGGGGCCTACAATGAGCAGTTCTTC
CDR3 protein: CASSLGQGAYNEQFF

clone size: -
D gene: -
V gene: TRBV7-9
J gene: TRBJ1-1
CDR3 length: 15
CDR3 DNA: TGTGCCAGCAGCTTAGGGGGACACCCGAACACTGAAGCTTTCTTT
CDR3 protein: CASSLGGHPNTEAFF

clone size: -
D gene: TRBD1
V gene: TRBV7-2
J gene: TRBJ1-2
CDR3 length: 14
CDR3 DNA: TGTGCCAGCAGTTTGGACAGGGCTAACTATGGCTACACCTTC
CDR3 protein: CASSLDRANYGYTF

clone size: once
D gene: -
V gene: TRBV6-1
J gene: TRBJ1-4
CDR3 length: 14
CDR3 DNA: TGTGCCAGCAGTGAAACGGGGTTGGGGGAAAAACTGTTTTTT
CDR3 protein: CASSETGLGEKLFF

clone size: -
D gene: -
V gene: TRBV6-5
J gene: TRBJ2-3
CDR3 length: 16
CDR3 DNA: TGTGCCAGCAGTTACTCCCCCGGAGGGTTGACAGATACGCAGTATTTT
CDR3 protein: CASSYSPGGLTDTQYF

clone size: -
D gene: TRBD2
V gene: TRBV28
J gene: TRBJ2-3
CDR3 length: 17
CDR3 DNA: TGTGCCAGCAGTTCTTATTTAGCGGGAGGTGATGCAGATACGCAGTATTTT
CDR3 protein: CASSSYLAGGDADTQYF

clone size: -
D gene: TRBD2
V gene: TRBV19
J gene: TRBJ2-1
CDR3 length: 17
CDR3 DNA: TGTGCCAGTAGTATACTAGCGGGAGGGCCTTTACCCCATGAGCAGTTCTTC
CDR3 protein: CASSILAGGPLPHEQFF

clone size: -
D gene: -
V gene: TRBV19
J gene: TRBJ1-5
CDR3 length: 12
CDR3 DNA: TGTGCCAGTAGTATAGCGAATCAGCCCCAGCATTTT
CDR3 protein: CASSIANQPQHF

clone size: -
D gene: -
V gene: TRBV9
J gene: TRBJ2-5
CDR3 length: 14
CDR3 DNA: TGTGCCAGCAGCGTAGGCGGCAGTGAAGAGACCCAGTACTTC
CDR3 protein: CASSVGGSEETQYF

clone size: -
D gene: -
V gene: TRBV10-3
J gene: TRBJ1-1
CDR3 length: 13
CDR3 DNA: TGTGCCATCACCGGACAGTCGAACACTGAAGCTTTCTTT
CDR3 protein: CAITGQSNTEAFF

clone size: once
D gene: TRBD1
V gene: TRBV9
J gene: TRBJ1-2
CDR3 length: 15
CDR3 DNA: TGTGCCAGCAGCCCAGGGACAGGGGGCGGCTATGGCTACACCTTC
CDR3 protein: CASSPGTGGGYGYTF

clone size: -
D gene: TRBD1
V gene: TRBV28
J gene: TRBJ1-1
CDR3 length: 13
CDR3 DNA: TGTGCCAGCAGTTGGGGACAGAGCACTGAAGCTTTCTTT
CDR3 protein: CASSWGQSTEAFF

clone size: -
D gene: -
V gene: TRBV28
J gene: TRBJ2-1
CDR3 length: 15
CDR3 DNA: TGTGCCAGCGGATTAGTCGTACTAACCTACAATGAGCAGTTCTTC
CDR3 protein: CASGLVVLTYNEQFF

clone size: few
D gene: -
V gene: TRBV29-1
J gene: TRBJ1-4
CDR3 length: 12
CDR3 DNA: TGCAGCGTTGCCCAGGGAAGTGAAAAACTGTTTTTT
CDR3 protein: CSVAQGSEKLFF

clone size: once
D gene: -
V gene: TRBV4-3
J gene: TRBJ1-1
CDR3 length: 13
CDR3 DNA: TGCGCCAGCAGCCAATGGCAGAACACTGAAGCTTTCTTT
CDR3 protein: CASSQWQNTEAFF

clone size: -
D gene: -
V gene: TRBV18
J gene: TRBJ2-7
CDR3 length: 15
CDR3 DNA: TGTGCCAGCTCACCACTCCAAAGCCAATCCTACGAGCAGTACTTC
CDR3 protein: CASSPLQSQSYEQYF

clone size: -
D gene: TRBD1
V gene: TRBV25-1
J gene: TRBJ1-2
CDR3 length: 15
CDR3 DNA: TGTGCCAGCAGCCACATACAGGGGAAGAACTATGGCTACACCTTC
CDR3 protein: CASSHIQGKNYGYTF

clone size: -
D gene: -
V gene: TRBV6-5
J gene: TRBJ2-3
CDR3 length: 16
CDR3 DNA: TGTGCCAGCAGTTACTCTAGCGGAGCAAGCACAGATACGCAGTATTTT
CDR3 protein: CASSYSSGASTDTQYF

clone size: -
D gene: -
V gene: TRBV14
J gene: TRBJ2-1
CDR3 length: 12
CDR3 DNA: TGTGCCAGCAGCCAAGCTCGGAGTGTGCAGTTCTTC
CDR3 protein: CASSQARSVQFF

clone size: -
D gene: -
V gene: TRBV12-2
J gene: TRBJ2-2
CDR3 length: 16
CDR3 DNA: TGTGCAAGCCGTAAATGGCGGGGAATGAACACCGGGGAGCTGTTTTTT
CDR3 protein: CASRKWRGMNTGELFF

clone size: -
D gene: TRBD1
V gene: TRBV6-5
J gene: TRBJ2-2
CDR3 length: 14
CDR3 DNA: TGTGCCAGCAGCGACAGGGGGGGCACCGGGGAGCTGTTTTTT
CDR3 protein: CASSDRGGTGELFF

clone size: -
D gene: -
V gene: TRBV4-1
J gene: TRBJ1-5
CDR3 length: 15
CDR3 DNA: TGCGCCAGCAGCCAAAGGGACATTAGCAATCAGCCCCAGCATTTT
CDR3 protein: CASSQRDISNQPQHF

clone size: -
D gene: -
V gene: TRBV7-6
J gene: TRBJ1-3
CDR3 length: 17
CDR3 DNA: TGTGCCAGCAGCTTAGCGGCTTTGGGCCTATCTGGAAACACCATATATTTT
CDR3 protein: CASSLAALGLSGNTIYF

clone size: -
D gene: TRBD1
V gene: TRBV11-3
J gene: TRBJ2-2
CDR3 length: 15
CDR3 DNA: TGTGCCAGCAGCCCGACAGGGATGGTGACCGGGGAGCTGTTTTTT
CDR3 protein: CASSPTGMVTGELFF